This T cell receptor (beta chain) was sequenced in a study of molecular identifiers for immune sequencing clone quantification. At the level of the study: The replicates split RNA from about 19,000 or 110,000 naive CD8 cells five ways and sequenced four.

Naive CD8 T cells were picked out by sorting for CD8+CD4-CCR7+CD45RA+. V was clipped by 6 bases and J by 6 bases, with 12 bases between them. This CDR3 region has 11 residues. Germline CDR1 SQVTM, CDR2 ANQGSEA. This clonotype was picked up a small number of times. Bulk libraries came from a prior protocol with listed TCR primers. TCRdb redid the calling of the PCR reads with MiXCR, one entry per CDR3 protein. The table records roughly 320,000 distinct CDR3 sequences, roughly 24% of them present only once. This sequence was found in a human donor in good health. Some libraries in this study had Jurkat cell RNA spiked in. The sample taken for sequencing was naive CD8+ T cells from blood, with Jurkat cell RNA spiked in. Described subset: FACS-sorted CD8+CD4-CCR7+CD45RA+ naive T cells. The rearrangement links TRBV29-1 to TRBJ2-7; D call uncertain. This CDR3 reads CSVLLPTEQYF. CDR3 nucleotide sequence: TGCAGCGTCCTCCTCCCTACCGAGCAGTACTTC.